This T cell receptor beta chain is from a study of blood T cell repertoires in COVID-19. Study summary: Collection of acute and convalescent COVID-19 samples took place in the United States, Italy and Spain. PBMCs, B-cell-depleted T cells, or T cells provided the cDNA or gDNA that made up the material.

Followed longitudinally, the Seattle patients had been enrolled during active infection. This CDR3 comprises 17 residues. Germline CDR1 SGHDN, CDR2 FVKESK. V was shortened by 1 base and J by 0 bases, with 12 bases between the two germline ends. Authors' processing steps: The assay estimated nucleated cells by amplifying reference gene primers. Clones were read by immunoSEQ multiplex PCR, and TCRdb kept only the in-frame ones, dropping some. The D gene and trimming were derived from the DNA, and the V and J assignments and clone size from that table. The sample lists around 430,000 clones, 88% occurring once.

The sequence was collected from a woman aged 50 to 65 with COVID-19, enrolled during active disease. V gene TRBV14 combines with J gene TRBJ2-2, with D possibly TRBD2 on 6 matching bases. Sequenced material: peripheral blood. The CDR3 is CASSQVDRGTNTGELFF. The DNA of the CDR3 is TGTGCCAGCAGCCAAGTCGATCGGGGGACGAACACCGGGGAGCTGTTTTTT.